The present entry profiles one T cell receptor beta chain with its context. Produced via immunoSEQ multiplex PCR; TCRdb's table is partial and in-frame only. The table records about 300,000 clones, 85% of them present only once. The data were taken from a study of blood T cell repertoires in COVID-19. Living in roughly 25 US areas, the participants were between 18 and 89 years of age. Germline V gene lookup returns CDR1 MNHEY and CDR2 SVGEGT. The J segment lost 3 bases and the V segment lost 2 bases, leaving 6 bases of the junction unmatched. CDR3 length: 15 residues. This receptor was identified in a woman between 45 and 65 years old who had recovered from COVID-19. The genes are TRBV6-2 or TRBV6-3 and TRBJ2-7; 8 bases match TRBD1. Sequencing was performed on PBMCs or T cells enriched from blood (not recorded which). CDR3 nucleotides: TGTGCCAGCAGTTACAGGACGGACAGGGACTACGAGCAGTACTTC. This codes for CASSYRTDRDYEQYF.